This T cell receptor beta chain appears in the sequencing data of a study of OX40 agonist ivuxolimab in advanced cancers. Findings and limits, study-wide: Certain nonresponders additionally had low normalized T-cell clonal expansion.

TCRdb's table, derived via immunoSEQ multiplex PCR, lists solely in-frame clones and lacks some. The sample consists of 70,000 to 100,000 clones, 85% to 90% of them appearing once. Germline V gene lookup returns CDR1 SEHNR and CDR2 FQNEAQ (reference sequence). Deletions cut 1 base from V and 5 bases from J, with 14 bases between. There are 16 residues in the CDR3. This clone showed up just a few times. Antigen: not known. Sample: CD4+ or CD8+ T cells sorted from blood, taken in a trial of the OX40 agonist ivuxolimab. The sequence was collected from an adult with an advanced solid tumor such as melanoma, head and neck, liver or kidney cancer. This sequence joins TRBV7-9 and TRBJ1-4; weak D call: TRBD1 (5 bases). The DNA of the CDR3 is TGTGCCAGCAGCTTAGGAGGTGGGACGGCCAATGAAAAACTGTTTTTT. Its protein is CASSLGGGTANEKLFF.